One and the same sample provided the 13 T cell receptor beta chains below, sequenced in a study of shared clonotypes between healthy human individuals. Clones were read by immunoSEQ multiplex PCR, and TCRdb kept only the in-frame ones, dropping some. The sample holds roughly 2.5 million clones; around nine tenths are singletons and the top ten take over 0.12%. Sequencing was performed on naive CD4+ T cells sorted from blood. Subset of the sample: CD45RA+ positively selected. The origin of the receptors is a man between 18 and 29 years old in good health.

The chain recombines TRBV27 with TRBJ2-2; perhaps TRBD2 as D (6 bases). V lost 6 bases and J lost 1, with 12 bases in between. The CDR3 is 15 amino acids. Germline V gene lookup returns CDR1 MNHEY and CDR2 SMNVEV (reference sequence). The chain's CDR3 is CASRPRGVNTGELFF. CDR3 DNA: TGTGCCAGCAGGCCCCGCGGGGTGAACACCGGGGAGCTGTTTTTT.

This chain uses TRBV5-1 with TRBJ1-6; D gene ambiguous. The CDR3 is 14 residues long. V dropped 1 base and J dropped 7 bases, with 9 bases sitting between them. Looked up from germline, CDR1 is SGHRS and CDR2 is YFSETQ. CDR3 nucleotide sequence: TGCGCCAGCAGCTTGTGGCAGGAGAATTCACCCCTCCACTTT. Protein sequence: CASSLWQENSPLHF.

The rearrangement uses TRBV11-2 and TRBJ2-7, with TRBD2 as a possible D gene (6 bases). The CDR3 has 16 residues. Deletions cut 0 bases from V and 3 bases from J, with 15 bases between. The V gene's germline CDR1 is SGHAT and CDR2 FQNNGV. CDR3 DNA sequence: TGTGCCAGCAGCTTAGATGGGGGGTACCCCAGCTACGAGCAGTACTTC. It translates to CASSLDGGYPSYEQYF.

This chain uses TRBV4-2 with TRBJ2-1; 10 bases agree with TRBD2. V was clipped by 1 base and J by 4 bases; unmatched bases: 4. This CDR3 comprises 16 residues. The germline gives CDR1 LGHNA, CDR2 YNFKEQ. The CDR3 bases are TGTGCCAGCAGCCAAGGTGCTAGCGGGGGATACAATGAGCAGTTCTTC. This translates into CASSQGASGGYNEQFF.

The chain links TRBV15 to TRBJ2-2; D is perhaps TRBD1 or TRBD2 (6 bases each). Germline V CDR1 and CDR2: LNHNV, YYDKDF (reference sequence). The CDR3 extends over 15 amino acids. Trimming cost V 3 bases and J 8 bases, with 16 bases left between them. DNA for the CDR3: TGTGCCACCAGCAGGGTAGGGGGGCGGTCTGGGGAGCTGTTTTTT. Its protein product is CATSRVGGRSGELFF.

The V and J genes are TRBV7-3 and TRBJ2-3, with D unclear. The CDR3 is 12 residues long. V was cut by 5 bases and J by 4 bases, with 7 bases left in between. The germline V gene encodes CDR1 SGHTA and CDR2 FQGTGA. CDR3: CASSPGPDTQYF. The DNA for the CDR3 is TGTGCCAGCAGCCCCGGACCAGATACGCAGTATTTT.

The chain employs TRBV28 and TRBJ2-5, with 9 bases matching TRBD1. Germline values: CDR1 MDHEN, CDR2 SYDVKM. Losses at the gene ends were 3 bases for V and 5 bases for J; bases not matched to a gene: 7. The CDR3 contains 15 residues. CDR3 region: CASSFAVGTGETQYF. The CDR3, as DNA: TGTGCCAGCAGTTTTGCCGTAGGGACAGGGGAGACCCAGTACTTC.

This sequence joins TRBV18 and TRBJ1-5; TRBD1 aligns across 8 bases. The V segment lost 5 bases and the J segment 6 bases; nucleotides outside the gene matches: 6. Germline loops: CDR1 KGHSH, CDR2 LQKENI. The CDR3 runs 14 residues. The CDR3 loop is CASSRDRGGQPQHF. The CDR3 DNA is TGTGCCAGCTCAAGAGACAGGGGCGGTCAGCCCCAGCATTTT.

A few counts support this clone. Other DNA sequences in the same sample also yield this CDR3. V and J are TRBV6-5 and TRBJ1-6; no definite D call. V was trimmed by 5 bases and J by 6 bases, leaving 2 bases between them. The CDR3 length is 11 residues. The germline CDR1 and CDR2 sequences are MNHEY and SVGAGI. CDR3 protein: CASSGNSPLHF. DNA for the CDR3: TGTGCCAGCAGTGGTAATTCACCCCTCCACTTT.

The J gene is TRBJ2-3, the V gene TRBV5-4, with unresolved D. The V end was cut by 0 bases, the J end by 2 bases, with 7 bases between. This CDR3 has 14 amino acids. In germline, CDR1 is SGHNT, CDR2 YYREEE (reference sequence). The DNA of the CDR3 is TGTGCCAGCAGCTTGGGTCGACCCACAGATACGCAGTATTTT. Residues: CASSLGRPTDTQYF.

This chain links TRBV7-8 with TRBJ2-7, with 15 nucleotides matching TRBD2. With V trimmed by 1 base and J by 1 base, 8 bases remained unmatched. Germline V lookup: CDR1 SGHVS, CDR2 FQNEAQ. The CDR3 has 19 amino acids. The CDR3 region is CASSLEGLAGGMISYEQYF. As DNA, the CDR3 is TGTGCCAGCAGCTTAGAAGGACTAGCGGGAGGGATGATTTCCTACGAGCAGTACTTC.

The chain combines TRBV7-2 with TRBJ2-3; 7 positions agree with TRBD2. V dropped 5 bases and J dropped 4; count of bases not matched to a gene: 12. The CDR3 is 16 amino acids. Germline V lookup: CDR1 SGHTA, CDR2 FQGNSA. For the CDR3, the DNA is TGTGCCAGCAGCAACACGGGGGGAGGATGGGCAGATACGCAGTATTTT. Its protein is CASSNTGGGWADTQYF.

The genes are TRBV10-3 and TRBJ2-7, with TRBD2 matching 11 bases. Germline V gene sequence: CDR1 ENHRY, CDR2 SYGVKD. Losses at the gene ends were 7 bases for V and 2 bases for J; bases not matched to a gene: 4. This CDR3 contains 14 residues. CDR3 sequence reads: CAIKLTSGTYEQYF. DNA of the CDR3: TGTGCCATCAAATTGACTAGCGGGACCTACGAGCAGTACTTC.